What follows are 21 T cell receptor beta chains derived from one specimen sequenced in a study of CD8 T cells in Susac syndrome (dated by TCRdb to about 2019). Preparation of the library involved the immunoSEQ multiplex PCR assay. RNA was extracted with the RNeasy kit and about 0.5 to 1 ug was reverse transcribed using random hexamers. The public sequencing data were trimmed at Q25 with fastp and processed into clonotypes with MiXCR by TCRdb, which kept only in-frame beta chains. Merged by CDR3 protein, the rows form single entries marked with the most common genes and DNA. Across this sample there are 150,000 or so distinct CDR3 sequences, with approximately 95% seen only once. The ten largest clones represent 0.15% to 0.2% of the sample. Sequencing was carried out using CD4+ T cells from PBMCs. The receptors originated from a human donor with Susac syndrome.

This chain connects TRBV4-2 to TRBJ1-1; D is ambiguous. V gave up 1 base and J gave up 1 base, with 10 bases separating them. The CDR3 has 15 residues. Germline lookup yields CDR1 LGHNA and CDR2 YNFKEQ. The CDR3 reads CASSQVHGTNTEAFF. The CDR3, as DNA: TGTGCCAGCAGCCAAGTCCACGGCACGAACACTGAAGCTTTCTTT.

DNA of the CDR3: TGTGCCAGCAGCGCGTTAGGGGGTACCGACGAGCAGTACTTC. It specifies CASSALGGTDEQYF. This chain joins TRBV11-2 and TRBJ2-7; D is possibly TRBD1 (6 bases). Trimming removed 5 bases at V and 5 bases at J, with 16 bases between. Germline V gene data show CDR1 as SGHAT and CDR2 as FQNNGV. This CDR3 is 14 amino acids long.

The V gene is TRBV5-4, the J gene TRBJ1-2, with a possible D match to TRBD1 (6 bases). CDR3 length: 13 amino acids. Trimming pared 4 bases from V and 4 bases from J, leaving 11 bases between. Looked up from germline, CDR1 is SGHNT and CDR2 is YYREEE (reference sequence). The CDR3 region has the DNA TGTGCCAGCAGCGGCCGGGACACCTATGGCTACACCTTC. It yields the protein CASSGRDTYGYTF.

The CDR3 DNA reads TGTGCCAGCAGCCCGCTACAGGGGGCCTACGAGCAGTACTTC. Translated, it gives CASSPLQGAYEQYF. The V and J genes are TRBV13 and TRBJ2-7; 8 bases fit TRBD1. From germline, CDR1 is PRHDT and CDR2 FYEKMQ (reference sequence). The CDR3 consists of 14 residues. J lost 2 bases, V lost 5 bases, and 5 bases had no gene match.

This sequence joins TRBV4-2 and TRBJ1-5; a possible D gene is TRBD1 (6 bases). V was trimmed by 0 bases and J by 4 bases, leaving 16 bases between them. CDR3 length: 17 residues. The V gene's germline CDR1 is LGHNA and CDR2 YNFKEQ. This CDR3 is CASSQDGQLDGNQPQHF. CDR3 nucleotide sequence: TGTGCCAGCAGCCAAGATGGACAGCTCGACGGAAATCAGCCCCAGCATTTT.

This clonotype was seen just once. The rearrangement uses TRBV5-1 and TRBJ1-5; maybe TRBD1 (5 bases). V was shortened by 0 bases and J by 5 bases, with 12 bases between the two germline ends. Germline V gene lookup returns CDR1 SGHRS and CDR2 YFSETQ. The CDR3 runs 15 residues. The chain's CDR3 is CASSLEGAGYQPQHF. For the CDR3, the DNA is TGCGCCAGCAGCTTGGAAGGGGCAGGCTATCAGCCCCAGCATTTT.

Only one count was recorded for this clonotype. The CDR3: CSAGDRVDQETQYF. The DNA for the CDR3 is TGCAGTGCTGGGGACAGGGTCGATCAAGAGACCCAGTACTTC. This sequence joins TRBV20-1 and TRBJ2-5; the match to TRBD1 covers 9 bases. Unmatched junction bases numbered 6, after V lost 5 bases and J lost 2 bases. The germline V gene encodes CDR1 DFQATT and CDR2 SNEGSKA (reference sequence). This CDR3 is built from 14 residues.

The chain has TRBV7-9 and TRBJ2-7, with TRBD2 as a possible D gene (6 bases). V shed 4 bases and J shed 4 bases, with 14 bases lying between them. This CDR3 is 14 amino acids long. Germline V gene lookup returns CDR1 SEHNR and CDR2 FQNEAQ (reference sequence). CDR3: CASSSQEEGYEQYF. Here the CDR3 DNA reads TGTGCCAGCAGCTCCCAGGAGGAGGGGTACGAGCAGTACTTC.

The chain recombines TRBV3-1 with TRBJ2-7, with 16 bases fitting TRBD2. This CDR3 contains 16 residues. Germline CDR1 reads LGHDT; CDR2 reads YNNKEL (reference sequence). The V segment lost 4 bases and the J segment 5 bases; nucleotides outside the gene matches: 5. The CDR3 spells CASSLGTSGGVHEQYF. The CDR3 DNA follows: TGTGCCAGCAGCCTAGGGACTAGCGGGGGGGTCCACGAGCAGTACTTC.

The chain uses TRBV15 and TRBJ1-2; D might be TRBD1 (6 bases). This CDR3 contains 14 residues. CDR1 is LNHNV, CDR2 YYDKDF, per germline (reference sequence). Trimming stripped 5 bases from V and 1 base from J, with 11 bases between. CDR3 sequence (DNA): TGTGCCACCAGCGTAGGGGGAAATAACTATGGCTACACCTTC. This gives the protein CATSVGGNNYGYTF.

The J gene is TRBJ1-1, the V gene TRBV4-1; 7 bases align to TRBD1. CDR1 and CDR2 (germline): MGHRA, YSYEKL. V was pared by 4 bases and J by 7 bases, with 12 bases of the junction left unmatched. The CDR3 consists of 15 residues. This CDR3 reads CASSRSPTTGFEAFF. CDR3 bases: TGCGCCAGCAGCCGCAGCCCCACGACAGGGTTTGAAGCTTTCTTT.

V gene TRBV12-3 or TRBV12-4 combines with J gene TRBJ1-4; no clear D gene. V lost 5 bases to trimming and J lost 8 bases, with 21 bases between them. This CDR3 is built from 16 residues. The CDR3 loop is CASSRTSALYLEKLFF. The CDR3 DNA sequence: TGTGCCAGCAGTCGGACTTCTGCCCTCTACCTCGAAAAACTGTTTTTT.

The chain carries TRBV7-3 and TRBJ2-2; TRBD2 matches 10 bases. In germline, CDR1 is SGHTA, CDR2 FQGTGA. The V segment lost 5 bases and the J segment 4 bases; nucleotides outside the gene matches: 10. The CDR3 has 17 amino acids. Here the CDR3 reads CASSRRERGGSTGELFF. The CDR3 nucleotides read TGTGCCAGCAGCCGTCGGGAGCGGGGGGGCTCCACCGGGGAGCTGTTTTTT.

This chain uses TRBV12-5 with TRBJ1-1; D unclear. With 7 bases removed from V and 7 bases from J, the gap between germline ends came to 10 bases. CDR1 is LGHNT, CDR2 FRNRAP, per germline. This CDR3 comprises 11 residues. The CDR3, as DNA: TGTGCTAGTGTTAGGGAGATTGAAGCTTTCTTT. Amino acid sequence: CASVREIEAFF.

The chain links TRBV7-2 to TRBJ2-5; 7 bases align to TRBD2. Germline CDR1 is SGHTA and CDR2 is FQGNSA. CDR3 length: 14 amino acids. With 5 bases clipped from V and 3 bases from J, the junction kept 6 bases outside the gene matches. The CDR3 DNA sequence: TGTGCCAGCAGCCCTCAGCGGGGAGAAGAGACCCAGTACTTC. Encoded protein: CASSPQRGEETQYF.

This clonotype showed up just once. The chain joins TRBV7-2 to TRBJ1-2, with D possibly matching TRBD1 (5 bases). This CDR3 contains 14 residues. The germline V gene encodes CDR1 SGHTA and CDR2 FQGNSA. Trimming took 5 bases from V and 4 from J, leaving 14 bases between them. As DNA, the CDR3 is TGTGCCAGCAGCCCTAGTGGGGACCTCTATGGCTACACCTTC. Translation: CASSPSGDLYGYTF.

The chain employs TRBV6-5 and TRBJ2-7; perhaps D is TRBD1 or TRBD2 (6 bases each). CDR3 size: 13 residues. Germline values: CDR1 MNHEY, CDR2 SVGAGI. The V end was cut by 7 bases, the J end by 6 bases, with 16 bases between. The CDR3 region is CASKAGTGTEQYF. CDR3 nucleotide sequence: TGTGCCAGCAAGGCGGGAACAGGGACCGAGCAGTACTTC.

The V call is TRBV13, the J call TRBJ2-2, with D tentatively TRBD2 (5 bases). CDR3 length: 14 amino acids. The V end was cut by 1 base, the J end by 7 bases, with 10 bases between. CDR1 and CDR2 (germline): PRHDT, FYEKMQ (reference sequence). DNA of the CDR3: TGTGCCAGCAGCTTAGACTGGAGGAACGGGGAGCTGTTTTTT. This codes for CASSLDWRNGELFF.

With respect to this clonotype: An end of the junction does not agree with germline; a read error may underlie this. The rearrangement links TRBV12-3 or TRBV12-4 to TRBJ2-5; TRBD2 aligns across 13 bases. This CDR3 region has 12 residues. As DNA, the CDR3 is TGTGCCAGCAGGGGACTAGCGGGGCCCTTAAACTTC. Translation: CASRGLAGPLNF.

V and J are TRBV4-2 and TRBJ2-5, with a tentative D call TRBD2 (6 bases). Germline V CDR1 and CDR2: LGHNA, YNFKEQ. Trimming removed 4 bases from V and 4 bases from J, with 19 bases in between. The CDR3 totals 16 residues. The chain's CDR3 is CASSPKRMEGPETQYF. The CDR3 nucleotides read TGTGCCAGCAGCCCAAAAAGGATGGAGGGCCCAGAGACCCAGTACTTC.

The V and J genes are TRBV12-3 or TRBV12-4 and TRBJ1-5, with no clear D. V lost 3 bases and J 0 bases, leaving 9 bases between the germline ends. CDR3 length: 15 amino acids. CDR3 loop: CASSFSVNSNQPQHF. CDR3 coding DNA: TGTGCCAGCAGTTTCTCGGTTAATAGCAATCAGCCCCAGCATTTT.